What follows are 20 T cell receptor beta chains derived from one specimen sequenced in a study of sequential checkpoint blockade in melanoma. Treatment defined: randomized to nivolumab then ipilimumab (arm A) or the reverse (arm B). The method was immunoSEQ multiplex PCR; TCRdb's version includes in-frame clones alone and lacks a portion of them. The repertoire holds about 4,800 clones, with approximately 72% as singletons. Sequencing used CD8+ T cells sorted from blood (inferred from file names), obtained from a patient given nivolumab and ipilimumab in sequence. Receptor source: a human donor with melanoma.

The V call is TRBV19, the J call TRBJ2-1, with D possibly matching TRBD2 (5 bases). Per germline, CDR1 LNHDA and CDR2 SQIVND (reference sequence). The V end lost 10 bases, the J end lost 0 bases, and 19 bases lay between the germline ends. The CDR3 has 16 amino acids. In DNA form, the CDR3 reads TGTGCCACCTCAGACGGTTATACTAGCTCCTACAATGAGCAGTTCTTC. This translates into CATSDGYTSSYNEQFF.

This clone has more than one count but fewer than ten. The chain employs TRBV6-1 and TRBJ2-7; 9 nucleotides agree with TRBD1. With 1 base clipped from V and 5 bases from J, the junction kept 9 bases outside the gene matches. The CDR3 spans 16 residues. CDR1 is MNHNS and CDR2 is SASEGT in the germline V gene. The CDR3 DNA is TGTGCCAGCAGTGAAGGGCCAGGACAGGGGAACGACGAGCAGTACTTC. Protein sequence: CASSEGPGQGNDEQYF.

The DNA for the CDR3 is TGCGCCAGCAGCCAAGATGGGACAGGGGGCTACGAGCAGTACTTC. Amino acids: CASSQDGTGGYEQYF. The rearrangement links TRBV4-3 to TRBJ2-7; 11 bases line up with TRBD1. The CDR3 loop spans 15 amino acids. CDR1 and CDR2 from the germline V gene are LGHNA and YSLEER. Trimming removed 0 bases from V and 3 bases from J; junction bases left unmatched: 1.

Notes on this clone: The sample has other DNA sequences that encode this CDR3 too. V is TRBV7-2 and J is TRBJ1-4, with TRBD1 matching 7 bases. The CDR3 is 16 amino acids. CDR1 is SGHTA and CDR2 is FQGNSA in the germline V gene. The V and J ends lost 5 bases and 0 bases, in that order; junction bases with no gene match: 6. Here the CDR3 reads CASSPGTVATNEKLFF. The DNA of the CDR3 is TGTGCCAGCAGCCCTGGGACAGTTGCAACTAATGAAAAACTGTTTTTT.

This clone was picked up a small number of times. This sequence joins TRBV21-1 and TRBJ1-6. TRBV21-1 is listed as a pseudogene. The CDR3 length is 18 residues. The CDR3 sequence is CASSLLGGPSSYNSPLHF. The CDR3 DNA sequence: TGTGCCAGCAGCCTTCTAGGCGGGCCTAGCTCCTATAATTCACCCCTCCACTTT.

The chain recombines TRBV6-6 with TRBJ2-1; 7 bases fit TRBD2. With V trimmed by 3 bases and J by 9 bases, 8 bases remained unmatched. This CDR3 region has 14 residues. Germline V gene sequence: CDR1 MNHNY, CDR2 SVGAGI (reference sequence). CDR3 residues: CASSYAGEPTEQFF. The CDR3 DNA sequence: TGTGCCAGCAGTTATGCGGGAGAACCAACTGAGCAGTTCTTC.

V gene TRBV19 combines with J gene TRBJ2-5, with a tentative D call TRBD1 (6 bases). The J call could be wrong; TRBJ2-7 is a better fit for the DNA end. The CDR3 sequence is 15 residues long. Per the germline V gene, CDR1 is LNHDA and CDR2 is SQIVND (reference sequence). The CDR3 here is CASSWGSGTTYEQYF. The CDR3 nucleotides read TGTGCCAGTAGTTGGGGATCCGGGACAACCTACGAGCAGTACTTC.

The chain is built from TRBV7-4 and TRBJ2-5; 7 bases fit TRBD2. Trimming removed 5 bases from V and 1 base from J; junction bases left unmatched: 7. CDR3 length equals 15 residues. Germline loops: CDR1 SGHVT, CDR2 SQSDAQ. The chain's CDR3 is CASSLGRATQETQYF. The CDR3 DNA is TGTGCCAGCAGCCTAGGGAGGGCGACCCAAGAGACCCAGTACTTC.

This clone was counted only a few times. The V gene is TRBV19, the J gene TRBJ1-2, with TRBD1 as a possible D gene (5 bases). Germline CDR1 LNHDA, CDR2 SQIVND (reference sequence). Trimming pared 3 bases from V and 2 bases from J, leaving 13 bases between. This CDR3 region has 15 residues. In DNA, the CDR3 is TGTGCCAGTAGTATGGCCCTCGGGGGGAACTATGGCTACACCTTC. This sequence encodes CASSMALGGNYGYTF.

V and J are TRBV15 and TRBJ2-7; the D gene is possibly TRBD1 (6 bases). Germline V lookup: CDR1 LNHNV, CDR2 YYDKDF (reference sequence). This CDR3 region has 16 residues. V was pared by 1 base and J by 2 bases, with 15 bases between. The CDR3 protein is CATSRAEDSAAYEQYF. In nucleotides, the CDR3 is TGTGCCACCAGCAGAGCCGAGGACAGCGCAGCCTACGAGCAGTACTTC.

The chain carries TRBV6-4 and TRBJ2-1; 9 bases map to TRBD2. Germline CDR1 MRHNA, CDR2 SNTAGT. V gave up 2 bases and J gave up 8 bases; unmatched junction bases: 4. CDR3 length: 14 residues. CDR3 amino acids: CASSDGLAIDEQFF. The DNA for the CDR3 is TGTGCCAGCAGTGACGGACTAGCGATCGATGAGCAGTTCTTC.

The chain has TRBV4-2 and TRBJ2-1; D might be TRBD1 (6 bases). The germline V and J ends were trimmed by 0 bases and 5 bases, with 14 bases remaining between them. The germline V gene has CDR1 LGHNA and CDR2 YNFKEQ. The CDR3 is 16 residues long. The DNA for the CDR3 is TGTGCCAGCAGCCAAGATATAGGGGGTGGGCACAATGAGCAGTTCTTC. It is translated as CASSQDIGGGHNEQFF.

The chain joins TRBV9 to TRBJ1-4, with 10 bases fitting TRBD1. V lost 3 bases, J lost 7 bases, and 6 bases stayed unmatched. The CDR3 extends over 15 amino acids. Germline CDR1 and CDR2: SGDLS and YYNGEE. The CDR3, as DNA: TGTGCCAGCAGCGCTGGGACAGGGGAAATTGAAAAACTGTTTTTT. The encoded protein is CASSAGTGEIEKLFF.

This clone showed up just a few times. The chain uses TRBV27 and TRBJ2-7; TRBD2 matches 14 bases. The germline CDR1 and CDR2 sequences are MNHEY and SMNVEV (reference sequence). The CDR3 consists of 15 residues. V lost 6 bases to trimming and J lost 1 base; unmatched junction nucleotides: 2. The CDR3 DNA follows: TGTGCCAGCAGGACTAGCGGGGGGGAGTCCTACGAGCAGTACTTC. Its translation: CASRTSGGESYEQYF.

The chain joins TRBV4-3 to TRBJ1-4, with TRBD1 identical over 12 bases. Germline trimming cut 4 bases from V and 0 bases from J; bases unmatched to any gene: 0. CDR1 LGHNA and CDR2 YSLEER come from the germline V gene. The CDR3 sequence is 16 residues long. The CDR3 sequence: CASSRDRGPTNEKLFF. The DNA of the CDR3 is TGCGCCAGCAGCCGGGACAGGGGGCCAACTAATGAAAAACTGTTTTTT.

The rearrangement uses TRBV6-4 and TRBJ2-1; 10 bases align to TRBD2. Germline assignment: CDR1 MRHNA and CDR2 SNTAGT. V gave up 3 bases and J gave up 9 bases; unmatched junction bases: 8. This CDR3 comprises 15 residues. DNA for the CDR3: TGTGCCAGCAGTGAGGCAAGCGGGAGGGCCAGTGAGCAGTTCTTC. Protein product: CASSEASGRASEQFF.

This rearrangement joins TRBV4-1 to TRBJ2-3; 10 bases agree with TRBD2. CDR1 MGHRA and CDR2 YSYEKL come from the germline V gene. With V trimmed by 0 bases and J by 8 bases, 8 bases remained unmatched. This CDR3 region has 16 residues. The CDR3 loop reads CASSQESSGSFGTQYF. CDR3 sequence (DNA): TGCGCCAGCAGCCAAGAATCTAGCGGGAGTTTTGGTACGCAGTATTTT.

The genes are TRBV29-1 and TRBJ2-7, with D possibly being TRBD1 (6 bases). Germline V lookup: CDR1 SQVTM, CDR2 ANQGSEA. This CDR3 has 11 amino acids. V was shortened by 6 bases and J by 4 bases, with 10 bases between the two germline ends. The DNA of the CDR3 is TGCAGCGTACCACAGGGTTACGAGCAGTACTTC. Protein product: CSVPQGYEQYF.

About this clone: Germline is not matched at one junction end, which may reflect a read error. CDR3: CASGQDSWAGGYEQCF. The CDR3 DNA sequence: TGTGCCAGCGGCCAAGATTCGTGGGCAGGGGGCTACGAGCAGTGCTTC. This chain connects TRBV4-2 to TRBJ2-7, with 8 bases fitting TRBD1. The CDR3 length is 16 residues. Germline V CDR1 and CDR2: LGHNA, YNFKEQ.

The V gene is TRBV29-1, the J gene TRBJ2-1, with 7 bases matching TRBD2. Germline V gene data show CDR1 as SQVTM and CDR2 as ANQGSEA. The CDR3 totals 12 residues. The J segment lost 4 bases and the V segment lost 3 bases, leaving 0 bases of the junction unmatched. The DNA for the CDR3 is TGCAGCGTTGAGCGGGGGTACAATGAGCAGTTCTTC. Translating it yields CSVERGYNEQFF.